Below, 30 T cell receptor beta chains from the same sample are listed, as sequenced in a study of blood T cell repertoires in COVID-19. Data came from immunoSEQ multiplex PCR; TCRdb stores just in-frame clones and leaves some out. In the table there are 300,000 to 450,000 clones, around 84% of which are singletons. Sequenced input: peripheral blood. The receptors originated from a human donor in a cohort sampled during active COVID-19.

V usage is TRBV27 and J usage is TRBJ2-7; possibly TRBD1 for D (6 bases). V was shortened by 6 bases and J by 9 bases, with 12 bases between the two germline ends. Germline V gene sequence: CDR1 MNHEY, CDR2 SMNVEV (reference sequence). This CDR3 contains 11 residues. The CDR3 bases are TGTGCCAGCAGGCACAGGGTTCCGCAGTACTTC. The encoded protein is CASRHRVPQYF.

The chain joins TRBV10-3 to TRBJ2-1; 8 nucleotides agree with TRBD2. Germline V lookup: CDR1 ENHRY, CDR2 SYGVKD. The trim removed 8 bases at V and 6 bases at J, leaving 12 bases unmatched. This CDR3 has 15 residues. The CDR3 sequence: CAIDTGTSGINEQFF. The CDR3 DNA follows: TGTGCCATCGATACCGGGACTAGTGGGATCAATGAGCAGTTCTTC.

This clone has only a few counts. The gene calls are TRBV30 and TRBJ1-2; 7 nucleotides agree with TRBD1. The germline gives CDR1 GTSNPN, CDR2 SVGIG (reference sequence). There are 13 residues in the CDR3. The V gene end was trimmed by 2 bases and the J gene end by 1 base; junction bases not matched to a gene: 1. In DNA form, the CDR3 reads TGTGCCTGGAGTAACAGGGGTAACTATGGCTACACCTTC. It is translated as CAWSNRGNYGYTF.

The chain joins TRBV6-5 to TRBJ2-1; no firm D call. Germline V CDR1 and CDR2: MNHEY, SVGAGI. Trimming pared 0 bases from V and 12 bases from J, leaving 15 bases between. There are 14 residues in the CDR3. CDR3 in amino acids: CASSYSKRSPGQFF. The CDR3 nucleotides are TGTGCCAGCAGTTACTCGAAGAGAAGTCCGGGGCAGTTCTTC.

The CDR3 nucleotides read TGCGCCAGCAGCTTGGCCGAGGAGGGGTTCTATGGCTACACCTTC. Its translation: CASSLAEEGFYGYTF. V gene TRBV5-1 combines with J gene TRBJ1-2; D may be TRBD1 (5 bases). This CDR3 region has 15 residues. Germline V gene lookup returns CDR1 SGHRS and CDR2 YFSETQ. Trimming stripped 0 bases from V and 4 bases from J, with 13 bases between.

The chain recombines TRBV28 with TRBJ1-5; 7 positions agree with TRBD1. This CDR3 contains 15 residues. Germline trimming cut 3 bases from V and 4 bases from J; bases unmatched to any gene: 6. CDR1 and CDR2 from the germline V gene are MDHEN and SYDVKM. CDR3 sequence reads: CASSLAQGDNQPQHF. Written as DNA, the CDR3 is TGTGCCAGCAGTTTGGCGCAGGGGGATAATCAGCCCCAGCATTTT.

The J gene is TRBJ1-6, the V gene TRBV28; 10 positions match TRBD1. The CDR3 has 16 amino acids. CDR1 is MDHEN, CDR2 SYDVKM, per germline. V dropped 6 bases and J dropped 8; count of bases not matched to a gene: 10. Here the CDR3 reads CASRFYTGTGDSPLHF. The CDR3 coding sequence is TGTGCCAGCAGATTCTATACCGGGACAGGGGATTCACCCCTCCACTTT.

For this clone: The same CDR3 can be traced to other DNA sequences in this sample. V is TRBV19 and J is TRBJ2-1; TRBD2 is a possible D gene (6 bases). Germline V gene data show CDR1 as LNHDA and CDR2 as SQIVND (reference sequence). The CDR3 consists of 14 residues. V was shortened by 5 bases and J by 7 bases, with 15 bases between the two germline ends. The CDR3 DNA sequence: TGTGCCAGTAGTCCGGGGTTAGCGGTTAATGAGCAGTTCTTC. Protein sequence: CASSPGLAVNEQFF.

The chain links TRBV29-1 to TRBJ2-3; 8 bases are shared with TRBD2. Per the germline V gene, CDR1 is SQVTM and CDR2 is ANQGSEA. This CDR3 has 13 amino acids. V lost 7 bases and J lost 9; bases outside the gene matches: 12. The CDR3 loop is CSAGTSLSETQYF. The CDR3 coding sequence is TGCAGCGCCGGGACTAGTCTTTCGGAGACGCAGTATTTT.

This chain joins TRBV6-5 and TRBJ1-5; a possible D gene is TRBD1 (6 bases). Germline V CDR1 and CDR2: MNHEY, SVGAGI. This CDR3 region has 13 residues. The germline V and J ends were trimmed by 6 bases and 1 base, with 7 bases remaining between them. The CDR3: CASSGQSNQPQHF. In DNA, the CDR3 is TGTGCCAGCAGCGGACAGAGCAATCAGCCCCAGCATTTT.

The rearrangement uses TRBV5-6 and TRBJ1-5, with 7 bases identical to TRBD1. The CDR3 loop spans 15 amino acids. CDR1 and CDR2 from the germline V gene are SGHDT and YYEEEE. The V and J ends lost 4 bases and 7 bases, in that order; junction bases with no gene match: 11. CDR3 nucleotides: TGTGCCAGCAGCCTGACAGGGACGCCCGACCAGCCCCAGCATTTT. Protein product: CASSLTGTPDQPQHF.

The chain employs TRBV3-1 (or the pseudogene TRBV3-2) and TRBJ1-4; unclear D gene. Looked up from germline, CDR1 is LGHDT and CDR2 is YNNKEL (reference sequence). Trimming removed 1 base at V and 7 bases at J, with 13 bases between. The CDR3 length is 15 residues. The CDR3 DNA reads as TGTGCCAGCAGCCAAGGGGGAGGGTTTACTGAAAAACTGTTTTTT. This codes for CASSQGGGFTEKLFF.

V gene TRBV5-4 combines with J gene TRBJ1-6; 9 bases map to TRBD1. The length of the CDR3 is 15 residues. V trimming: 4 bases; J trimming: 6 bases; junction bases outside the gene matches: 5. Germline loops: CDR1 SGHNT, CDR2 YYREEE (reference sequence). CDR3 sequence: CASSLRQGGNSPLHF. Here the CDR3 DNA reads TGTGCCAGCAGCCTCCGACAGGGGGGTAATTCACCCCTCCACTTT.

The chain combines TRBV6-2 or TRBV6-3 with TRBJ1-5; possible D gene TRBD1, 6 bases. Germline values: CDR1 MNHEY, CDR2 SVGEGT. The CDR3 length is 15 residues. The V end lost 2 bases, the J end lost 0 bases, and 8 bases lay between the germline ends. CDR3 in DNA: TGTGCCAGCAGTTACCGGACAGTTAGCAATCAGCCCCAGCATTTT. Translated, it gives CASSYRTVSNQPQHF.

The V and J genes are TRBV7-2 and TRBJ1-2; 7 nucleotides align to TRBD1. CDR3 size: 14 residues. Looked up from germline, CDR1 is SGHTA and CDR2 is FQGNSA. Germline trimming cut 4 bases from V and 0 bases from J; bases unmatched to any gene: 2. Written as DNA, the CDR3 is TGTGCCAGCAGCTCGGGACAGACTAACTATGGCTACACCTTC. Translation: CASSSGQTNYGYTF.

The rearrangement uses TRBV5-1 and TRBJ1-1; no reliable D call. Trimming removed 3 bases from V and 3 bases from J, with 21 bases in between. Germline values: CDR1 SGHRS, CDR2 YFSETQ. The CDR3 consists of 17 residues. CDR3 loop: CASSSSAWLKWDTEAFF. The CDR3 bases are TGCGCCAGCAGCTCTAGTGCCTGGTTAAAGTGGGACACTGAAGCTTTCTTT.

This chain links TRBV4-1 with TRBJ2-3; 12 nucleotides align to TRBD1. The CDR3 is 17 amino acids. V trimming: 3 bases; J trimming: 3 bases; junction bases outside the gene matches: 7. Germline V gives CDR1 MGHRA, CDR2 YSYEKL. The CDR3 loop is CASSHGDRGRGTDTQYF. In DNA, the CDR3 is TGCGCCAGCAGCCATGGGGACAGGGGGCGCGGAACAGATACGCAGTATTTT.

This clone came up once. The chain has TRBV5-1 and TRBJ2-2; D is perhaps TRBD1 (6 bases). Germline values: CDR1 SGHRS, CDR2 YFSETQ. The V end lost 4 bases, the J end lost 0 bases, and 16 bases lay between the germline ends. CDR3 length: 17 residues. The CDR3 coding sequence is TGCGCCAGCAGCAGATTAGGGGGAGCCGCGAACACCGGGGAGCTGTTTTTT. This translates into CASSRLGGAANTGELFF.

V usage is TRBV20-1 and J usage is TRBJ1-2; D may be TRBD1 (5 bases). Germline CDR1 and CDR2: DFQATT and SNEGSKA (reference sequence). V was shortened by 3 bases and J by 0 bases, with 14 bases between the two germline ends. This CDR3 has 15 residues. Written as DNA, the CDR3 is TGCAGTGCTAGTAACGGACAAAATTCTAACTATGGCTACACCTTC. It translates to CSASNGQNSNYGYTF.

The chain has TRBV18 and TRBJ1-2; TRBD1 matches 7 bases. V dropped 3 bases and J dropped 2; count of bases not matched to a gene: 6. The germline V gene encodes CDR1 KGHSH and CDR2 LQKENI. This CDR3 comprises 15 residues. The CDR3 protein is CASSPEGALNYGYTF. The CDR3 region has the DNA TGTGCCAGCTCACCGGAGGGGGCTCTAAACTATGGCTACACCTTC.

The chain is built from TRBV5-1 and TRBJ2-2; 9 bases line up with TRBD2. The V gene's germline CDR1 is SGHRS and CDR2 YFSETQ. CDR3 length equals 15 residues. V shed 4 bases and J 6 bases; nucleotides not matched to a gene: 7. The CDR3 sequence: CASSAGGPFPGELFF. Written as DNA, the CDR3 is TGCGCCAGCAGCGCGGGAGGGCCTTTTCCCGGGGAGCTGTTTTTT. The variable domain in full, with the rest retrieved from reference TRBV5-1 and TRBJ2-2, is KAGVTQTPRYLIKTRGQQVTLSCSPISGHRSVSWYQQTPGQGLQFLFEYFSETQRNKGNFPGRFSGRQFSNSRSEMNVSTLELGDSALYLCASSAGGPFPGELFFGEGSRLTVL.

This CDR3 is CASSHSGTGSGEQYF. CDR3 coding DNA: TGTGCCAGCAGTCACTCCGGGACAGGGTCGGGCGAGCAGTACTTC. The gene calls are TRBV28 and TRBJ2-7; the match to TRBD1 covers 9 bases. The CDR3 loop spans 15 amino acids. V lost 5 bases, J lost 6 bases, and 11 bases stayed unmatched. CDR1 and CDR2 from the germline V gene are MDHEN and SYDVKM.

In this sample, this clone turned up once. The rearrangement joins TRBV6-5 to TRBJ1-2; D is ambiguous. This CDR3 has 12 residues. V was shortened by 6 bases and J by 4 bases, with 9 bases between the two germline ends. The germline gives CDR1 MNHEY, CDR2 SVGAGI. CDR3 DNA sequence: TGTGCCAGCAGCGATTGGCTCTATGGCTACACCTTC. It is translated as CASSDWLYGYTF.

The gene calls are TRBV7-2 and TRBJ2-7; TRBD2 matches at 9 bases. Germline V gene data show CDR1 as SGHTA and CDR2 as FQGNSA. The V and J ends lost 2 bases and 2 bases, in that order; junction bases with no gene match: 1. This CDR3 is 14 amino acids long. The CDR3 is CASSLSGRTYEQYF. CDR3 DNA: TGTGCCAGCAGCTTAAGCGGGAGGACCTACGAGCAGTACTTC.

In DNA form, the CDR3 reads TGTGCCAGCAAGGCGGGAGCTAGGGGTGAGCAGTTCTTC. Translation: CASKAGARGEQFF. The J gene is TRBJ2-1, the V gene TRBV27, with 7 bases fitting TRBD2. CDR1 is MNHEY, CDR2 SMNVEV, per germline (reference sequence). J gave up 9 bases and V 7 bases, and 9 bases lay outside the gene matches. The CDR3 runs to 13 residues.

J is TRBJ1-2 and V is TRBV6-4; the D is unclear. The CDR3 spans 13 residues. V was trimmed by 5 bases and J by 4 bases, leaving 11 bases between them. Germline CDR1 is MRHNA and CDR2 is SNTAGT. CDR3 protein: CASSPTGAYGYTF. CDR3 in DNA: TGTGCCAGCAGTCCCACGGGAGCCTATGGCTACACCTTC.

The V gene is TRBV2, the J gene TRBJ2-7, with D possibly matching TRBD2 (5 bases). The CDR3 sequence is 14 residues long. V lost 6 bases to trimming and J lost 2 bases, with 14 bases between them. In germline, CDR1 is SNHLY, CDR2 FYNNEI. CDR3 DNA sequence: TGTGCCAGCAGGGAGGACGTACTTACCTACGAGCAGTACTTC. Translated: CASREDVLTYEQYF.

V and J are TRBV15 and TRBJ1-2, with D maybe TRBD1 (6 bases). The CDR3 covers 14 residues. The germline CDR1 and CDR2 sequences are LNHNV and YYDKDF (reference sequence). V was pared by 1 base and J by 1 base, with 7 bases between. As DNA, the CDR3 is TGTGCCACCAGCAGAGCCAGGGGTAACTATGGCTACACCTTC. It specifies CATSRARGNYGYTF.

This chain joins TRBV18 and TRBJ2-3; 10 bases are a match to TRBD2. Germline CDR1 KGHSH, CDR2 LQKENI. The CDR3 has 18 residues. The ends lost 2 bases at V and 3 bases at J; junction bases unmatched: 11. The CDR3 region is CASSPLRLAGVGTDTQYF. In nucleotides, the CDR3 is TGTGCCAGCTCACCATTACGGCTAGCGGGAGTGGGGACAGATACGCAGTATTTT. Full variable domain (remainder filled in from reference TRBV18 and TRBJ2-3): NAGVMQNPRHLVRRRGQEARLRCSPMKGHSHVYWYRQLPEEGLKFMVYLQKENIIDESGMPKERFSAEFPKEGPSILRIQQVVRGDSAAYFCASSPLRLAGVGTDTQYFGPGTRLTVL.

This clone has just one count. V gene TRBV5-1 combines with J gene TRBJ1-4; a possible D gene is TRBD1 (6 bases). V lost 4 bases to trimming and J lost 7 bases, with 14 bases between them. The CDR3 contains 14 residues. Germline-derived CDR1 and CDR2 are SGHRS and YFSETQ. The CDR3 loop reads CASSVGGDTEKLFF. The CDR3 DNA follows: TGCGCCAGCAGCGTAGGGGGTGATACTGAAAAACTGTTTTTT.